This TCR beta chain came from a study of T cells in Graves' hyperthyroidism and ophthalmopathy. Broader study findings: Stable hyperthyroidism and ophthalmopathy were separated using 13 V-J signatures. In the blood, most expanded thyroid clonotypes above 0.001 appeared as well.

The CDR3 covers 16 residues. V gave up 0 bases and J gave up 1 base, with 10 bases separating them. Germline loops: CDR1 LNHNV, CDR2 YYDKDF (reference sequence). Researchers took RNA transcripts and amplified the TCR beta CDR3 regions from them. First-round RT-PCR targeting the TCR CDR3 was performed with the HTBI primer set. TCRdb re-derived calls from the multiplex PCR reads in MiXCR, one entry per CDR3 protein. The repertoire holds about 380,000 distinct CDR3 sequences, with 18% as singletons. In the case of this clonotype: Its antigen is still unknown.

Sequenced sample: blood. The chain joins TRBV15 to TRBJ2-1; D is uncertain. This TCR derives from a man aged 18 to 30 with Graves' ophthalmopathy. The CDR3 reads CATSREYRQSYNEQFF. In DNA form, the CDR3 reads TGTGCCACCAGCAGAGAGTACCGGCAGTCCTACAATGAGCAGTTCTTC.